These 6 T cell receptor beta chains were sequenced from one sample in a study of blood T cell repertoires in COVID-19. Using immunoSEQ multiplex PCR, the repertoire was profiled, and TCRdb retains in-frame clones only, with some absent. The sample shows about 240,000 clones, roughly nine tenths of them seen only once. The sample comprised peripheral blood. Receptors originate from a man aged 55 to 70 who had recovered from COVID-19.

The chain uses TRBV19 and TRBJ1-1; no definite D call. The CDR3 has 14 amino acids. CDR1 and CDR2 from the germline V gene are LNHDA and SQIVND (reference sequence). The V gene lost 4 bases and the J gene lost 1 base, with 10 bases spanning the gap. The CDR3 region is CASSRRESNTEAFF. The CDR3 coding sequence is TGTGCCAGTAGTAGACGGGAATCGAACACTGAAGCTTTCTTT.

The CDR3 loop reads CASRYLAGGPYEQYF. The CDR3 bases are TGCGCCAGCAGGTATCTAGCGGGGGGGCCCTACGAGCAGTACTTC. The chain employs TRBV5-1 and TRBJ2-7; 12 bases are shared with TRBD2. CDR1 and CDR2 (germline): SGHRS, YFSETQ. This CDR3 has 15 amino acids. V was clipped by 5 bases and J by 2 bases; unmatched bases: 5.

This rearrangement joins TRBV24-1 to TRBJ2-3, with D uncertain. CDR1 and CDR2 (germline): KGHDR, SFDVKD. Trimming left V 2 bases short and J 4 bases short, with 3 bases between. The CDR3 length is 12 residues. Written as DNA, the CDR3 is TGTGCCACCAGTGATTCTGCAGATACGCAGTATTTT. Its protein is CATSDSADTQYF.

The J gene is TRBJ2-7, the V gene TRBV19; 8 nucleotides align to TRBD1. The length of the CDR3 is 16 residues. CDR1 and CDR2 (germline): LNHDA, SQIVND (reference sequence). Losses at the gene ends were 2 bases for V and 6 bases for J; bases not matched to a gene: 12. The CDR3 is CASSIKGQVSRGEQYF. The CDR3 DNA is TGTGCCAGTAGTATAAAGGGACAGGTCAGTAGGGGCGAGCAGTACTTC.

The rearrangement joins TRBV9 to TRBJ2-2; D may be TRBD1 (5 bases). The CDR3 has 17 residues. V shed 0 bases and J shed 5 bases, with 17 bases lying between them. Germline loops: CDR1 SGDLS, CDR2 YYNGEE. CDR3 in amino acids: CASSVGFTGELTGELFF. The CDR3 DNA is TGTGCCAGCAGCGTAGGTTTTACAGGAGAACTAACCGGGGAGCTGTTTTTT.

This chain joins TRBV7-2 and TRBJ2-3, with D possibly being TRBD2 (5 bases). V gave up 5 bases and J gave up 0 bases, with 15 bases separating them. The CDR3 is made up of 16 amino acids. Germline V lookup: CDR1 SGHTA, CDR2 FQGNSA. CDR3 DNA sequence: TGTGCCAGCAGCCCCCACGGGGATACTAGCACAGATACGCAGTATTTT. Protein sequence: CASSPHGDTSTDTQYF.